This entry lists 9 T cell receptor beta chains sequenced from one sample in a study of CD8+ T cells in alopecia areata. RNA extraction was followed by reverse transcription into cDNA, which acted as the sequencing template. Using immunoSEQ multiplex PCR, the repertoire was profiled, and TCRdb retains in-frame clones only, with some absent. The table lists a few thousand clones, about two thirds of them singletons. Sample: skin. The receptors derive from a human donor in good health.

The V call is TRBV6-5, the J call TRBJ2-5, with D possibly TRBD2 on 5 matching bases. Matching the DNA end better, TRBJ2-7 makes the J call doubtful. This CDR3 spans 14 amino acids. Germline values: CDR1 MNHEY, CDR2 SVGAGI. CDR3: CASRPGLVSYEQYF. In DNA, the CDR3 is TGTGCCAGCAGGCCCGGACTGGTTTCCTACGAGCAGTACTTC.

This clone was recorded once. The chain links TRBV30 to TRBJ2-7; TRBD1 might be the D (5 bases). This CDR3 is built from 14 residues. Germline CDR1 and CDR2: GTSNPN and SVGIG (reference sequence). Trimming cost V 5 bases and J 3 bases, with 17 bases left between them. The CDR3 coding sequence is TGTGCCTGGGCGATGGGGCCGCCAATCTACGAGCAGTACTTC. Translated: CAWAMGPPIYEQYF.

V usage is TRBV5-1 and J usage is TRBJ2-3; 7 nucleotides match TRBD2. The germline gives CDR1 SGHRS, CDR2 YFSETQ. J lost 3 bases, V lost 4 bases, and 8 bases had no gene match. The CDR3 sequence is 15 residues long. The CDR3 region is CASSPMGGSTDTQYF. The CDR3 nucleotides are TGCGCCAGCAGCCCCATGGGGGGGTCAACAGATACGCAGTATTTT.

V is TRBV5-1 and J is TRBJ1-1; the match to TRBD1 covers 7 bases. The ends lost 0 bases at V and 10 bases at J; junction bases unmatched: 9. Germline-derived CDR1 and CDR2 are SGHRS and YFSETQ. The CDR3 length is 14 residues. The CDR3 sequence is CASSLEGQLSGAFF. Here the CDR3 DNA reads TGCGCCAGCAGCTTGGAGGGACAGCTTAGTGGAGCTTTCTTT.

This chain links TRBV6-5 with TRBJ1-3, with D possibly matching TRBD1 (5 bases). Germline V lookup: CDR1 MNHEY, CDR2 SVGAGI. Trimming left V 2 bases short and J 0 bases short, with 8 bases between. This CDR3 region has 15 residues. The CDR3 bases are TGTGCCAGCAGTTACCGACAGTCCTCTGGAAACACCATATATTTT. Encoded protein: CASSYRQSSGNTIYF.

The chain uses TRBV6-5 and TRBJ2-7, with D perhaps being TRBD1 or TRBD2 (5 bases each). Trimming shortened V by 7 bases and J by 0 bases, and 16 bases separated the two germline ends. The CDR3 is 15 residues long. Germline V gene lookup returns CDR1 MNHEY and CDR2 SVGAGI. The CDR3: CASTLSGASSYEQYF. DNA for the CDR3: TGTGCCAGCACCCTTTCCGGGGCGAGCTCCTACGAGCAGTACTTC.

This clone was seen a handful of times. The chain employs TRBV7-9 and TRBJ1-2; D is perhaps TRBD1 (5 bases). Germline V lookup: CDR1 SEHNR, CDR2 FQNEAQ (reference sequence). The CDR3 has 16 residues. V was clipped by 2 bases and J by 0 bases, with 13 bases between them. This CDR3 is CASSLLDSNANYGYTF. CDR3 in DNA: TGTGCCAGCAGCTTACTTGACAGTAATGCTAACTATGGCTACACCTTC. The variable domain in full, completed from reference TRBV7-9 and TRBJ1-2, reads DTGVSQNPRHKITKRGQNVTFRCDPISEHNRLYWYRQTLGQGPEFLTYFQNEAQLEKSRLLSDRFSAERPKGSFSTLEIQRTEQGDSAMYLCASSLLDSNANYGYTFGSGTRLTVV.

CDR3: CASIRAGAGGEQYF. The CDR3 coding sequence is TGTGCCAGCATTAGAGCAGGGGCTGGGGGCGAGCAGTACTTC. The chain uses TRBV6-1 and TRBJ2-7, with D tentatively TRBD1 (6 bases). V dropped 7 bases and J dropped 6 bases, with 19 bases sitting between them. Germline-derived CDR1 and CDR2 are MNHNS and SASEGT. The CDR3 spans 14 residues.

This clone has only one observation. The rearrangement links TRBV7-2 to TRBJ1-6; D is unclear. The CDR3 totals 15 residues. Germline values: CDR1 SGHTA, CDR2 FQGNSA. The germline V and J ends were trimmed by 4 bases and 8 bases, with 15 bases remaining between them. CDR3 protein: CASSSFSTSDSPLHF. The CDR3 nucleotides read TGTGCCAGCAGCTCCTTTTCTACGTCGGATTCACCCCTCCACTTT.